This entry lists 6 T cell receptor beta chains sequenced from one sample in a study of cytomegalovirus exposure and HLA in healthy donors. This table comes from immunoSEQ multiplex PCR, and its TCRdb copy is limited to in-frame clones, with some not included. The sample holds about 110,000 clones; roughly 88% are singletons and the top ten take around 2.7%. The sequenced material came from PBMCs. The receptor set was obtained from a woman aged 18-30 years in good health and CMV-seronegative.

V and J are TRBV7-6 and TRBJ1-1, with 9 bases fitting TRBD1. V shed 4 bases and J 3 bases; nucleotides not matched to a gene: 12. CDR1 and CDR2 (germline): SGHVS, FNYEAQ. The CDR3 spans 17 residues. CDR3 DNA sequence: TGTGCCAGCAGCTCCAAGACAGGGGGAATAAAGTACACTGAAGCTTTCTTT. It codes for CASSSKTGGIKYTEAFF.

This chain links TRBV5-1 with TRBJ2-2; 8 bases align to TRBD1. CDR3 size: 16 residues. The trim removed 0 bases at V and 2 bases at J, leaving 3 bases unmatched. Germline-derived CDR1 and CDR2 are SGHRS and YFSETQ. The DNA of the CDR3 is TGCGCCAGCAGCTTGGCCACAGGGGGTAACACCGGGGAGCTGTTTTTT. It specifies CASSLATGGNTGELFF.

The J gene is TRBJ1-5, the V gene TRBV27; no reliable D call. The V end lost 3 bases, the J end lost 4 bases, and 10 bases lay between the germline ends. Per the germline V gene, CDR1 is MNHEY and CDR2 is SMNVEV (reference sequence). This CDR3 has 14 amino acids. DNA for the CDR3: TGTGCCAGCAGTTTGGCAGGAATTAATCAGCCCCAGCATTTT. This sequence encodes CASSLAGINQPQHF.

V usage is TRBV27 and J usage is TRBJ1-1; D is possibly TRBD1 (5 bases). The CDR3 consists of 14 residues. Germline-derived CDR1 and CDR2 are MNHEY and SMNVEV (reference sequence). V lost 2 bases and J 4 bases, leaving 11 bases between the germline ends. As DNA, the CDR3 is TGTGCCAGCAGTTTAGGGGGGATCGTCACTGAAGCTTTCTTT. It is translated as CASSLGGIVTEAFF.

This clone occurred a few times. This chain uses TRBV18 with TRBJ1-2; D might be TRBD1 (6 bases). The V end was cut by 6 bases, the J end by 4 bases, with 12 bases between. Germline CDR1 KGHSH, CDR2 LQKENI. The CDR3 has 13 residues. CDR3 protein: CASSQDSSYGYTF. CDR3 DNA sequence: TGTGCCAGCTCCCAGGACAGTTCCTATGGCTACACCTTC.

The chain is built from TRBV19 and TRBJ1-5; D is possibly TRBD1 (6 bases). V lost 4 bases and J 6 bases, leaving 13 bases between the germline ends. The length of the CDR3 is 14 residues. Germline CDR1 LNHDA, CDR2 SQIVND (reference sequence). DNA of the CDR3: TGTGCCAGTAGTAAATTGCAGGGGTCTCAGCCCCAGCATTTT. This encodes CASSKLQGSQPQHF.